A single sample gave rise to the 18 T cell receptor beta chains below, sequenced in a study of blood T cell repertoires in COVID-19 (TCRdb year 2020). Library generation was performed with the immunoSEQ multiplex PCR assay. TCRdb limited this immuneACCESS table to in-frame rearrangements with V and J called. A share of clones is missing; checked studies link under half to unresolved V genes, and the rest is unexplained. A total of more than 250,000 clones appear in this sample, roughly 86% of them only once. Approximately 2.4% of the sample lies in the top ten. Sequencing was carried out using PBMCs or T cells enriched from blood (not recorded which). The receptors stem from a woman younger than 35 who had recovered from COVID-19.

This clone was picked up one time. One junction end disagrees with the germline gene, perhaps due to a read error. This chain joins TRBV5-4 and TRBJ2-5; 9 nucleotides agree with TRBD2. This CDR3 region has 15 residues. Germline V CDR1 and CDR2: SGHNT, YYREEE (reference sequence). The CDR3 DNA sequence: TGTGCCAGCAGCGCCACCCCCGCCTCCTTTAGCGGGAGTAACTTC. Encoded protein: CASSATPASFSGSNF.

As DNA, the CDR3 is TGCGCCAGCAGCCAAGTAACAGGGCAAGGCTATGGCTACACCTTC. Translating gives CASSQVTGQGYGYTF. The chain recombines TRBV4-1 with TRBJ1-2, with D possibly TRBD1 on 6 matching bases. V lost 1 base and J 4 bases, leaving 13 bases between the germline ends. This CDR3 is built from 15 residues. From germline, CDR1 is MGHRA and CDR2 YSYEKL.

The chain recombines TRBV15 with TRBJ2-1, with D unclear. V lost 6 bases and J lost 0, with 12 bases in between. There are 15 residues in the CDR3. From germline, CDR1 is LNHNV and CDR2 YYDKDF (reference sequence). This CDR3 is CATSQTVGSYNEQFF. DNA of the CDR3: TGTGCCACCAGTCAAACAGTTGGCTCCTACAATGAGCAGTTCTTC.

The gene calls are TRBV28 and TRBJ2-7; the match to TRBD1 covers 9 bases. J was trimmed by 2 bases and V by 3 bases; bases with no gene match: 8. CDR1 and CDR2 (germline): MDHEN, SYDVKM. This CDR3 has 16 amino acids. In DNA form, the CDR3 reads TGTGCCAGCAGTTTTATATGGGGACAGGGCCCCTACGAGCAGTACTTC. This translates into CASSFIWGQGPYEQYF.

This clone was detected once. This chain links TRBV9 with TRBJ2-7, with a tentative D call TRBD2 (6 bases). CDR3 length equals 15 residues. V lost 0 bases to trimming and J lost 3 bases, with 13 bases between them. Germline CDR1 and CDR2: SGDLS and YYNGEE. CDR3 sequence (DNA): TGTGCCAGCAGCGTAGCCCCTAGCGACTTCTACGAGCAGTACTTC. Protein product: CASSVAPSDFYEQYF. Variable domain in full (rest from reference TRBV9 and TRBJ2-7): DSGVTQTPKHLITATGQRVTLRCSPRSGDLSVYWYQQSLDQGLQFLIQYYNGEERAKGNILERFSAQQFPDLHSELNLSSLELGDSALYFCASSVAPSDFYEQYFGPGTRLTVT.

This sequence joins TRBV4-2 and TRBJ2-7, with D possibly matching TRBD1 (5 bases). CDR1 and CDR2 (germline): LGHNA, YNFKEQ. The CDR3 extends over 14 amino acids. Trimming took 4 bases from V and 2 from J, leaving 12 bases between them. The CDR3 loop reads CASSPGYGTYEQYF. DNA of the CDR3: TGTGCCAGCAGCCCAGGGTACGGCACCTACGAGCAGTACTTC.

V and J are TRBV7-9 and TRBJ2-3; weak D call: TRBD1 (7 bases). Germline-derived CDR1 and CDR2 are SEHNR and FQNEAQ (reference sequence). Trimming removed 5 bases at V and 14 bases at J, with 20 bases between. This CDR3 is built from 13 residues. This CDR3 is CASSPGQMDGGYF. The CDR3 nucleotides read TGTGCCAGCAGCCCGGGACAGATGGACGGGGGGTATTTT.

This sequence joins TRBV19 and TRBJ2-7, with TRBD1 identical over 7 bases. The CDR3 is 13 amino acids. Per the germline V gene, CDR1 is LNHDA and CDR2 is SQIVND (reference sequence). Unmatched junction bases numbered 7, after V lost 7 bases and J lost 4 bases. The CDR3: CASKGDRAYEQYF. The CDR3 region has the DNA TGTGCCAGTAAGGGGGACAGAGCTTACGAGCAGTACTTC.

This rearrangement joins TRBV6-5 to TRBJ1-4; TRBD1 matches at 7 bases. Germline lookup yields CDR1 MNHEY and CDR2 SVGAGI. There are 14 residues in the CDR3. Losses at the gene ends were 7 bases for V and 5 bases for J; bases not matched to a gene: 7. The CDR3 bases are TGTGCCAGCAAATTGACAGGGCCGAATGAAAAACTGTTTTTT. It codes for CASKLTGPNEKLFF.

The chain has TRBV12-5 and TRBJ2-1; D uncertain. Germline V gene lookup returns CDR1 LGHNT and CDR2 FRNRAP. The CDR3 extends over 15 amino acids. V lost 0 bases and J lost 0, with 6 bases in between. The CDR3 loop is CASGLVTTSYNEQFF. In DNA form, the CDR3 reads TGTGCTAGTGGTTTGGTTACAACCTCCTACAATGAGCAGTTCTTC.

The CDR3: CASSQVPGLTGETQYF. The CDR3 bases are TGTGCCAGCAGCCAAGTCCCGGGACTTACGGGGGAGACCCAGTACTTC. The rearrangement joins TRBV3-1 (or the pseudogene TRBV3-2) to TRBJ2-5; TRBD2 might be the D (6 bases). CDR3 length equals 16 residues. Deletions cut 1 base from V and 5 bases from J, with 17 bases between. CDR1 is LGHDT and CDR2 is YNNKEL in the germline V gene (reference sequence).

The chain joins TRBV7-2 to TRBJ2-1, with 10 bases identical to TRBD2. After removal of 0 bases from V and 2 bases from J, the junction contained 1 base not matched to a gene. Germline CDR1 SGHTA, CDR2 FQGNSA. The CDR3 contains 16 residues. The CDR3 nucleotides read TGTGCCAGCAGCTTAGCCAGCGGGGGGGCCTACAATGAGCAGTTCTTC. It codes for CASSLASGGAYNEQFF.

This clone was seen a few times. V and J are TRBV19 and TRBJ2-7, with a tentative D call TRBD1 (7 bases). The V gene lost 6 bases and the J gene lost 6 bases, with 15 bases spanning the gap. This CDR3 contains 13 residues. Germline V gene data show CDR1 as LNHDA and CDR2 as SQIVND (reference sequence). The CDR3 DNA follows: TGTGCCAGTAGCCTGACGGGGGACAGCGAGCAGTACTTC. Residues: CASSLTGDSEQYF. The whole variable domain, remainder taken from reference TRBV19 and TRBJ2-7, is DGGITQSPKYLFRKEGQNVTLSCEQNLNHDAMYWYRQDPGQGLRLIYYSQIVNDFQKGDIAEGYSVSREKKESFPLTVTSAQKNPTAFYLCASSLTGDSEQYFGPGTRLTVT.

The chain recombines TRBV5-1 with TRBJ1-1; 8 bases line up with TRBD1. V gave up 0 bases and J gave up 6 bases; unmatched junction bases: 10. Germline loops: CDR1 SGHRS, CDR2 YFSETQ. The CDR3 runs to 16 residues. The CDR3 protein is CASSLGREQGAAEAFF. CDR3 sequence (DNA): TGCGCCAGCAGCTTGGGTCGCGAGCAGGGGGCCGCTGAAGCTTTCTTT.

This clone occurred once. The chain couples TRBV7-9 to TRBJ1-1, with D unresolved. Trimming removed 5 bases from V and 7 bases from J, with 17 bases in between. CDR3 length equals 14 residues. Germline CDR1 is SEHNR and CDR2 is FQNEAQ (reference sequence). DNA of the CDR3: TGTGCCAGCAGCCCACGCCCTCCCCCGGGTGAAGCTTTCTTT. Amino acids: CASSPRPPPGEAFF.

The chain is built from TRBV19 and TRBJ2-1; 14 bases fit TRBD2. With 5 bases clipped from V and 4 bases from J, the junction kept 10 bases outside the gene matches. The CDR3 has 18 amino acids. From germline, CDR1 is LNHDA and CDR2 SQIVND (reference sequence). The CDR3 DNA reads as TGTGCCAGTAGTGAACGACCCCGGACTAGCGGGAGGTACAATGAGCAGTTCTTC. It yields the protein CASSERPRTSGRYNEQFF.

The V call is TRBV3-1 (or the pseudogene TRBV3-2), the J call TRBJ2-3, with D hard to call. Germline values: CDR1 LGHDT, CDR2 YNNKEL (reference sequence). The CDR3 consists of 16 residues. Trimming pared 4 bases from V and 2 bases from J, leaving 16 bases between. CDR3 region: CASSRGASPLTDTQYF. The CDR3 DNA is TGTGCCAGCAGCCGTGGAGCCTCCCCTCTCACAGATACGCAGTATTTT.

The rearrangement uses TRBV2 and TRBJ1-6; no firm D call. The length of the CDR3 is 16 residues. From germline, CDR1 is SNHLY and CDR2 FYNNEI. V was trimmed by 6 bases and J by 4 bases, leaving 16 bases between them. CDR3 bases: TGTGCCAGCAGGTCGGGTCCACCGAGGTATAATTCACCCCTCCACTTT. Translation gives CASRSGPPRYNSPLHF.